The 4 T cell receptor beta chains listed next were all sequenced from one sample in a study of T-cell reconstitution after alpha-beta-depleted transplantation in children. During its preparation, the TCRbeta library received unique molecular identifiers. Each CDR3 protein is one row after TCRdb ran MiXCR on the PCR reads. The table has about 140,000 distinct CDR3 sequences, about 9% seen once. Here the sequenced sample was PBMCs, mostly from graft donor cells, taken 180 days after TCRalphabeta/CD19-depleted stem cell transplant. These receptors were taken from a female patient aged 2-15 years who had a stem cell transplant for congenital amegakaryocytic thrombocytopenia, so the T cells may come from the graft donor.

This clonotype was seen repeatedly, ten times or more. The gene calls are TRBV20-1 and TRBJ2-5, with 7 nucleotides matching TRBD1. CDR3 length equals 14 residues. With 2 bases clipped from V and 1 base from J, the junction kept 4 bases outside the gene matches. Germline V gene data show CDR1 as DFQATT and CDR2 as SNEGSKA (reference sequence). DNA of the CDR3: TGCAGTGCTAGACGGGACAGAGTCCAAGAGACCCAGTACTTC. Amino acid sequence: CSARRDRVQETQYF.

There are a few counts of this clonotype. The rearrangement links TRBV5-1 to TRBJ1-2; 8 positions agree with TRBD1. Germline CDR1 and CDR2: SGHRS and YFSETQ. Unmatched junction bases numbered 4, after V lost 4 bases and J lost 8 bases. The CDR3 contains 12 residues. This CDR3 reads CASSPDRVGYTF. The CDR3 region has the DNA TGCGCCAGCAGCCCGGACAGGGTGGGCTACACCTTC.

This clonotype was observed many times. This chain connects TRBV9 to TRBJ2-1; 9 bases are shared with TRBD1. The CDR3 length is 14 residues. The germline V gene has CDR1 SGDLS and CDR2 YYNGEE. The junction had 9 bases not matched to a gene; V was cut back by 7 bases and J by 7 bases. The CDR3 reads CASVGGTGLNEQFF. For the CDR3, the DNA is TGTGCCAGCGTAGGCGGGACAGGGTTGAATGAGCAGTTCTTC.

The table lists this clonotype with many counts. DNA for the CDR3: TGTGCCAGCAGCTTTGGATGGGATGAGCAGTTCTTC. It codes for CASSFGWDEQFF. The chain couples TRBV12-3 or TRBV12-4 to TRBJ2-1; no clear D gene. Deletions cut 6 bases from V and 8 bases from J, with 11 bases between. The CDR3 has 12 amino acids.